This T cell receptor beta chain is from a study of blood T cell repertoires in COVID-19. Overall study: The analysed material was cDNA or gDNA that came from T cells, B-cell-depleted T cells, or PBMCs.

In the original processing: Quantification of nucleated cells was approximated via reference gene primer amplification. TCRdb keeps only in-frame clones here, not all; method: immunoSEQ multiplex PCR. V, J and clone size derive from that table, while D and trimming were established from the DNA sequence. The repertoire holds over 100,000 clones, with approximately 90% as singletons. This CDR3 has 13 residues. The V end was cut by 5 bases, the J end by 4 bases, with 11 bases between. Per the germline V gene, CDR1 is SEHNR and CDR2 is FQNEAQ (reference sequence). V gene TRBV7-9 combines with J gene TRBJ1-1; D gene unclear. The clonotype originates from a man in his forties or fifties with acute or convalescent COVID-19. Sequencing was carried out using peripheral blood. The CDR3 loop is CASSPQASTEAFF. As DNA, the CDR3 is TGTGCCAGCAGCCCTCAAGCGAGCACTGAAGCTTTCTTT.